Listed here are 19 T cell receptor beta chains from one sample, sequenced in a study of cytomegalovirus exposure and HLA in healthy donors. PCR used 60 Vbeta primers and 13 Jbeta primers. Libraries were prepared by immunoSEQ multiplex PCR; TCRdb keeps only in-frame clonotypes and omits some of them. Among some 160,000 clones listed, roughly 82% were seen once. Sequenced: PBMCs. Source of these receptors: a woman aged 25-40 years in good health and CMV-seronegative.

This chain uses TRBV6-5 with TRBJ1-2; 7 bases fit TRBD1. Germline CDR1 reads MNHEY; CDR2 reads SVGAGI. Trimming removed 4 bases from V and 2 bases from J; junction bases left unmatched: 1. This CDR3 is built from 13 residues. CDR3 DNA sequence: TGTGCCAGCAGTTTGGGACAGAACTATGGCTACACCTTC. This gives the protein CASSLGQNYGYTF.

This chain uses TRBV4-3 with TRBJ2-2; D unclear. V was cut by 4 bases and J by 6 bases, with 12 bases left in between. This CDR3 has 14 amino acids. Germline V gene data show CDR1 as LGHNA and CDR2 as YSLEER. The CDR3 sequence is CASSRLSLAGELFF. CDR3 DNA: TGCGCCAGCAGCCGCCTTAGCCTGGCCGGGGAGCTGTTTTTT.

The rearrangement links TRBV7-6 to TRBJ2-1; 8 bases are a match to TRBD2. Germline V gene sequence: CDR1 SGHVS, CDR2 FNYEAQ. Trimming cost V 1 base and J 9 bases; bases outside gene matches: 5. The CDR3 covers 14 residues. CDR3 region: CASSLDGRGGEQFF. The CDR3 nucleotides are TGTGCCAGCAGCTTAGACGGGAGGGGCGGTGAGCAGTTCTTC.

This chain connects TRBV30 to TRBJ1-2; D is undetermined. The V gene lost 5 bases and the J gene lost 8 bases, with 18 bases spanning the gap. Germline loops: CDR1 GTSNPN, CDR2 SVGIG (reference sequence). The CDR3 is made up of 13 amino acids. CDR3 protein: CAWPGPMKEGYTF. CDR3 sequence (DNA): TGTGCCTGGCCGGGTCCGATGAAGGAAGGCTACACCTTC.

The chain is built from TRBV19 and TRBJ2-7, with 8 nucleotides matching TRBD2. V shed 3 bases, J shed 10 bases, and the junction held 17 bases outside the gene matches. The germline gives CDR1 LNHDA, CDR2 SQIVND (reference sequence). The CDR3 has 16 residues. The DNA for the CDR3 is TGTGCCAGTAGTATTAATCCTACTAGCGGAGACCACTTTCAGTACTTC. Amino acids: CASSINPTSGDHFQYF.

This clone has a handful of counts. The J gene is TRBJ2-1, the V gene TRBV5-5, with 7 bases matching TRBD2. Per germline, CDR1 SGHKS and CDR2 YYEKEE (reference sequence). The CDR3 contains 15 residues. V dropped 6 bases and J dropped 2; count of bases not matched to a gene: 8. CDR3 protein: CASTREAETYNEQFF. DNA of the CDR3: TGTGCCAGCACCCGGGAGGCGGAGACCTACAATGAGCAGTTCTTC.

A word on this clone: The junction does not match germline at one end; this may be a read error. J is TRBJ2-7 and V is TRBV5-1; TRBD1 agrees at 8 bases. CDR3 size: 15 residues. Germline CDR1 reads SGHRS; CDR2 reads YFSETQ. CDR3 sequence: CASSLGQGANDEQYF. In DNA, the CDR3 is TGCGCCAGCAGTTTGGGTCAGGGGGCGAATGACGAGCAGTACTTC.

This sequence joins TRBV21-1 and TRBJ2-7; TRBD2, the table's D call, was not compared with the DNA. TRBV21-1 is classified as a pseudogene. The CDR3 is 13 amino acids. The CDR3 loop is CASSTWEGYEQYF. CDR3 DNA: TGTGCCAGCAGCACCTGGGAGGGCTACGAGCAGTACTTC.

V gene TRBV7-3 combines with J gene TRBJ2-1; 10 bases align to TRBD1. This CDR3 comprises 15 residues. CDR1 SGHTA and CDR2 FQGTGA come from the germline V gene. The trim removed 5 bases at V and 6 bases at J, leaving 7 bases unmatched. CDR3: CASSPGQGTGNEQFF. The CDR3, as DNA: TGTGCCAGCAGCCCGGGACAGGGGACGGGCAATGAGCAGTTCTTC.

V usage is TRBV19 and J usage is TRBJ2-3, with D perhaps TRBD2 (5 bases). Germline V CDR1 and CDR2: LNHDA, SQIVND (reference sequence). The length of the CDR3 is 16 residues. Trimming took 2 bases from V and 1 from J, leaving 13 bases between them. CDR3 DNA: TGTGCCAGTAGTATAACGATCCCAGCGGGCACAGATACGCAGTATTTT. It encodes CASSITIPAGTDTQYF.

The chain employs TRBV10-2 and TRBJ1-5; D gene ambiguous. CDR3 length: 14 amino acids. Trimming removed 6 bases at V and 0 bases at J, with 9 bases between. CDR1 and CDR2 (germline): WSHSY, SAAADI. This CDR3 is CASRGGYSNQPQHF. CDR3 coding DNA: TGCGCCAGCAGGGGAGGATATAGCAATCAGCCCCAGCATTTT.

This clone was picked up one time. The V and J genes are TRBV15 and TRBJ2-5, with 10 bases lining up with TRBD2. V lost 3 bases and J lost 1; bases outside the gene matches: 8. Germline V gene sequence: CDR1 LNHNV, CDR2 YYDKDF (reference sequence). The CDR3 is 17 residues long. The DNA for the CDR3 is TGTGCCACCAGCAGGGGAGCGGGAGGGGGGGTCCAAGAGACCCAGTACTTC. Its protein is CATSRGAGGGVQETQYF.

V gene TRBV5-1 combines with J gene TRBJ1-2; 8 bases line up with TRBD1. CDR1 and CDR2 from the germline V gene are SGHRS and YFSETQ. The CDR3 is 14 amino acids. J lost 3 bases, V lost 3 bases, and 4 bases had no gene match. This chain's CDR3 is CASSYQGADYGYTF. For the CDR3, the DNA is TGCGCCAGCAGCTATCAGGGGGCCGACTATGGCTACACCTTC.

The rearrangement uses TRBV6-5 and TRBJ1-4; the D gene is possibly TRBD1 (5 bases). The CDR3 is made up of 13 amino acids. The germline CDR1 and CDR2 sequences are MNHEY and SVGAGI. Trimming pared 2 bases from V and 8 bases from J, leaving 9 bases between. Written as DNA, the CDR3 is TGTGCCAGCAGTTACCGACAGTACGAAAAACTGTTTTTT. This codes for CASSYRQYEKLFF.

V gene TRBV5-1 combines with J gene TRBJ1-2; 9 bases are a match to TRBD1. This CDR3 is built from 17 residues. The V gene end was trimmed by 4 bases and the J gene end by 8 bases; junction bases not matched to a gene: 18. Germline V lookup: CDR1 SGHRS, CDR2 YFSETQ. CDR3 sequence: CASSLWTRDRVGGGYTF. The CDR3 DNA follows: TGCGCCAGCAGCCTCTGGACCCGGGACAGGGTTGGAGGGGGCTACACCTTC.

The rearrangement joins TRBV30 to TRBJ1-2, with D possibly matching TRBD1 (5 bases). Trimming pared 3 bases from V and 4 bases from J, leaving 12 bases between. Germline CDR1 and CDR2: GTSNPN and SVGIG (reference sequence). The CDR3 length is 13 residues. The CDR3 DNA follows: TGTGCCTGGAGGCCGGGACTGCCCTATGGCTACACCTTC. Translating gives CAWRPGLPYGYTF. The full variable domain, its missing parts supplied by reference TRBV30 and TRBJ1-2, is SQTIHQWPATLVQPVGSPLSLECTVEGTSNPNLYWYRQAAGRGLQLLFYSVGIGQISSEVPQNLSASRPQDRQFILSSKKLLLSDSGFYLCAWRPGLPYGYTFGSGTRLTVV.

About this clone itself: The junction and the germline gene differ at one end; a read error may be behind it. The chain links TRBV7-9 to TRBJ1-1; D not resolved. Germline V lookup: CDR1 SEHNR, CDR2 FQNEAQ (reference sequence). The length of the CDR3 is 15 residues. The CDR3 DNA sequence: TGTTCCAGCAGCTTAGGTATGGGGAGGGTAGCTGAAGCTTTCTTT. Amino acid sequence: CSSSLGMGRVAEAFF. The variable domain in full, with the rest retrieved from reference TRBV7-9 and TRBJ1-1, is DTGVSQNPRHKITKRGQNVTFRCDPISEHNRLYWYRQTLGQGPEFLTYFQNEAQLEKSRLLSDRFSAERPKGSFSTLEIQRTEQGDSAMYLCSSSLGMGRVAEAFFGQGTRLTVV.

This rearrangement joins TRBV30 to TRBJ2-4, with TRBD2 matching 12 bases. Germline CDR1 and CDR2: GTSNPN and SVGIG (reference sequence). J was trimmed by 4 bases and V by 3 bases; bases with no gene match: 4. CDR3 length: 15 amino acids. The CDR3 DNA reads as TGTGCCTGGAGCGCTACTAGCGGGGGGAAAAACATTCAGTACTTC. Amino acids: CAWSATSGGKNIQYF.

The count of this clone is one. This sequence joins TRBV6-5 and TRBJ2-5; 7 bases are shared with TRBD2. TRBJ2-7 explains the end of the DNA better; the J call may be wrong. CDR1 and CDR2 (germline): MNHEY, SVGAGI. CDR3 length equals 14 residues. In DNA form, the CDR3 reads TGTGCCAGCAGAACTCTAGCGGCCTTCTCCGAGCAGTACTTC. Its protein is CASRTLAAFSEQYF.